The text below deals with one T cell receptor (beta chain). Some clones are missing from TCRdb's copy, which holds only in-frame ones; the method was immunoSEQ multiplex PCR. The sample holds some 21,000 clones, over 70% seen once. The source of the sample is a study of Tregs in tolerant kidney transplant recipients. Mixed chimerism was transient after nonmyeloablative marrow transplants from related graft donors. V dropped 3 bases and J dropped 4; count of bases not matched to a gene: 7. CDR1 is MDHEN, CDR2 SYDVKM, per germline. This CDR3 has 15 residues. The source is a human patient who received a combined kidney and bone marrow transplant. The T cells may partly be graft donor cells. The sequences come from CD8+ T cells from blood (PBMCs), collected 6 months after the transplant. This chain joins TRBV28 and TRBJ1-2; 8 nucleotides match TRBD1. The DNA for the CDR3 is TGTGCCAGCAGTTTGGGACCAGGGGGCTTCTATGGCTACACCTTC. It is translated as CASSLGPGGFYGYTF.